A single sample is the source of the 29 T cell receptor beta chains below, sequenced in a study of blood T cell repertoires in COVID-19. The assay was immunoSEQ multiplex PCR, and TCRdb's table has in-frame clones only and misses some. The data hold some 75,000 clones, with less than 90% observed a single time. The sequenced sample consisted of peripheral blood. These receptors were collected from a man aged 50 or older with COVID-19, enrolled during active disease.

The chain has TRBV6-5 and TRBJ1-2, with 7 bases aligning to TRBD1. The CDR3 runs 13 residues. Germline V gene sequence: CDR1 MNHEY, CDR2 SVGAGI. Unmatched junction bases numbered 4, after V lost 7 bases and J lost 2 bases. The CDR3: CASIKGQNYGYTF. The CDR3 DNA follows: TGTGCCAGCATTAAGGGACAGAACTATGGCTACACCTTC.

This clone has only a few counts. The rearrangement links TRBV7-8 to TRBJ2-1; a possible D gene is TRBD2 (6 bases). V dropped 1 base and J dropped 10 bases, with 11 bases sitting between them. Per the germline V gene, CDR1 is SGHVS and CDR2 is FQNEAQ. The CDR3 covers 13 residues. CDR3 in amino acids: CASSLVGGGEQFF. The CDR3 DNA reads TGTGCCAGCAGCTTAGTGGGAGGCGGGGAGCAGTTCTTC.

The chain employs TRBV3-1 (or the pseudogene TRBV3-2) and TRBJ2-6; tentative D call: TRBD1 (6 bases). This CDR3 comprises 17 residues. Per the germline V gene, CDR1 is LGHDT and CDR2 is YNNKEL (reference sequence). V lost 4 bases to trimming and J lost 4 bases, with 17 bases between them. CDR3 protein: CASSLGTQKRGANVLTF. DNA for the CDR3: TGTGCCAGCAGCCTGGGGACACAAAAGAGGGGGGCCAACGTCCTGACTTTC.

The chain is built from TRBV27 and TRBJ1-6; no reliable D call. Germline V CDR1 and CDR2: MNHEY, SMNVEV (reference sequence). V lost 8 bases and J 7 bases, leaving 12 bases between the germline ends. The CDR3 sequence is 13 residues long. Here the CDR3 DNA reads TGTGCCAGCCGGCGACACCAGAATTCACCCCTCCACTTT. Its protein product is CASRRHQNSPLHF.

This chain links TRBV28 with TRBJ2-5; 10 positions match TRBD2. Germline lookup yields CDR1 MDHEN and CDR2 SYDVKM. V gave up 6 bases and J gave up 6 bases; unmatched junction bases: 7. This CDR3 spans 14 amino acids. For the CDR3, the DNA is TGTGCCAGCAGAATGGGACTAGCGCAACAGACCCAGTACTTC. As protein: CASRMGLAQQTQYF.

This clone was seen just once. The CDR3 reads CASSLTFRTADTQYF. As DNA, the CDR3 is TGTGCCAGCAGTTTAACATTCAGAACCGCAGATACGCAGTATTTT. V is TRBV27 and J is TRBJ2-3; D is ambiguous. This CDR3 comprises 15 residues. Germline V gene lookup returns CDR1 MNHEY and CDR2 SMNVEV (reference sequence). Trimming stripped 2 bases from V and 4 bases from J, with 13 bases between.

The chain carries TRBV19 and TRBJ1-5; 10 bases are a match to TRBD1. The CDR3 totals 17 residues. After removal of 4 bases from V and 0 bases from J, the junction contained 6 bases not matched to a gene. The germline V gene encodes CDR1 LNHDA and CDR2 SQIVND (reference sequence). CDR3 in amino acids: CASSRDRGSHSNQPQHF. CDR3 nucleotide sequence: TGTGCCAGTAGTAGGGACAGGGGTTCTCATAGCAATCAGCCCCAGCATTTT.

This clone has just a few counts. The chain joins TRBV19 to TRBJ1-5, with D perhaps TRBD1 (6 bases). The germline gives CDR1 LNHDA, CDR2 SQIVND (reference sequence). The CDR3 loop spans 15 amino acids. The ends were cut back, 7 bases at V and 1 base at J, with 14 bases in the middle. CDR3 DNA sequence: TGTGCCAGTACTCCCTCCGGACAGAGCAATCAGCCCCAGCATTTT. Protein: CASTPSGQSNQPQHF.

This clone was seen a few times. This sequence joins TRBV3-1 (or the pseudogene TRBV3-2) and TRBJ1-2, with a tentative D call TRBD1 (5 bases). V lost 3 bases and J lost 5, with 10 bases in between. Per the germline V gene, CDR1 is LGHDT and CDR2 is YNNKEL (reference sequence). This CDR3 comprises 13 residues. The CDR3 here is CASSQGQAYGYTF. The CDR3 bases are TGTGCCAGCAGCCAGGGGCAGGCGTATGGCTACACCTTC.

The CDR3 DNA follows: TGTGCCAGCAGCTTAAGAAGTGGGCAGATAAACGAGCAGTACTTC. This encodes CASSLRSGQINEQYF. This sequence joins TRBV7-9 and TRBJ2-7; D gene unclear. Germline CDR1 is SEHNR and CDR2 is FQNEAQ (reference sequence). This CDR3 region has 15 residues. The ends were cut back, 2 bases at V and 5 bases at J, with 16 bases in the middle. The full variable domain, its missing parts supplied by reference TRBV7-9 and TRBJ2-7, is DTGVSQNPRHKITKRGQNVTFRCDPISEHNRLYWYRQTLGQGPEFLTYFQNEAQLEKSRLLSDRFSAERPKGSFSTLEIQRTEQGDSAMYLCASSLRSGQINEQYFGPGTRLTVT.

This chain connects TRBV6-2 or TRBV6-3 to TRBJ2-2; 8 bases are shared with TRBD1. The V segment lost 6 bases and the J segment 2 bases; nucleotides outside the gene matches: 17. The germline CDR1 and CDR2 sequences are MNHEY and SVGEGT. CDR3 length: 19 amino acids. The CDR3 sequence is CASSWTGKMWTINTGELFF. CDR3 nucleotides: TGTGCCAGCAGCTGGACAGGGAAAATGTGGACGATCAACACCGGGGAGCTGTTTTTT.

The chain is built from TRBV14 and TRBJ2-2, with a weak D call TRBD2 (5 bases). Trimming stripped 6 bases from V and 0 bases from J, with 14 bases between. The CDR3 sequence is 16 residues long. Germline lookup yields CDR1 SGHDN and CDR2 FVKESK. The DNA for the CDR3 is TGTGCCAGCAGTCTGCTCGGCGGGCCGAACACCGGGGAGCTGTTTTTT. Protein sequence: CASSLLGGPNTGELFF.

The table lists this clone with many counts. The chain has TRBV6-1 and TRBJ1-1; D is uncertain. Trimming cost V 3 bases and J 1 base, with 12 bases left between them. The CDR3 has 15 amino acids. Germline-derived CDR1 and CDR2 are MNHNS and SASEGT. CDR3 amino acids: CASSDLLGENTEAFF. DNA of the CDR3: TGTGCCAGCAGTGATTTACTCGGGGAGAACACTGAAGCTTTCTTT.

The chain couples TRBV9 to TRBJ2-1; maybe TRBD1 (5 bases). The germline V and J ends were trimmed by 0 bases and 4 bases, with 8 bases remaining between them. This CDR3 has 14 residues. Germline-derived CDR1 and CDR2 are SGDLS and YYNGEE. This CDR3 reads CASSVGGRYNEQFF. The CDR3 DNA sequence: TGTGCCAGCAGCGTAGGGGGCCGTTACAATGAGCAGTTCTTC.

The chain employs TRBV6-4 and TRBJ2-2, with D perhaps TRBD2 (5 bases). The CDR3 has 14 residues. Trimming shortened V by 7 bases and J by 2 bases, and 11 bases separated the two germline ends. Germline V gene lookup returns CDR1 MRHNA and CDR2 SNTAGT. The CDR3 region has the DNA TGTGCCAGCAAAGAGAGCGGTAACACCGGGGAGCTGTTTTTT. This codes for CASKESGNTGELFF.

The chain employs TRBV27 and TRBJ2-1, with D perhaps TRBD1 (7 bases). The V end lost 4 bases, the J end lost 7 bases, and 14 bases lay between the germline ends. This CDR3 is 14 amino acids long. CDR1 MNHEY and CDR2 SMNVEV come from the germline V gene (reference sequence). CDR3 coding DNA: TGTGCCAGCAGTTCACCGACAGGGAGGAATGAGCAGTTCTTC. Translated: CASSSPTGRNEQFF.

The chain links TRBV2 to TRBJ1-5, with TRBD1 identical over 12 bases. Germline assignment: CDR1 SNHLY and CDR2 FYNNEI. V shed 5 bases, J shed 7 bases, and the junction held 6 bases outside the gene matches. The CDR3 extends over 15 amino acids. In DNA, the CDR3 is TGTGCCAGCAGTCTAGGGACAGGGGGCGGGCAGCCCCAGCATTTT. Translating gives CASSLGTGGGQPQHF. Supplemented by reference TRBV2 and TRBJ1-5, the full variable domain reads EPEVTQTPSHQVTQMGQEVILRCVPISNHLYFYWYRQILGQKVEFLVSFYNNEISEKSEIFDDQFSVERPDGSNFTLKIRSTKLEDSAMYFCASSLGTGGGQPQHFGDGTRLSIL.

The J gene is TRBJ2-3, the V gene TRBV2; D is possibly TRBD1 (5 bases). Per the germline V gene, CDR1 is SNHLY and CDR2 is FYNNEI. CDR3 length equals 14 residues. V was shortened by 7 bases and J by 2 bases, with 13 bases between the two germline ends. In DNA, the CDR3 is TGTGCCAGCATGAGACAGACCTCCACAGATACGCAGTATTTT. It translates to CASMRQTSTDTQYF.

The chain links TRBV30 to TRBJ1-2; TRBD1 matches 7 bases. Germline CDR1 GTSNPN, CDR2 SVGIG (reference sequence). The CDR3 covers 11 residues. V gave up 7 bases and J gave up 7 bases; unmatched junction bases: 6. The chain's CDR3 is CALRQGPGYTF. CDR3 nucleotide sequence: TGTGCCTTGCGACAGGGACCTGGCTACACCTTC.

The gene calls are TRBV19 and TRBJ1-1; 7 nucleotides line up with TRBD1. V shed 7 bases, J shed 2 bases, and the junction held 7 bases outside the gene matches. CDR3 length: 14 amino acids. In germline, CDR1 is LNHDA, CDR2 SQIVND (reference sequence). The CDR3 DNA reads TGTGCCAGTACCTCGGACAGGCTAAACACTGAAGCTTTCTTT. It specifies CASTSDRLNTEAFF.

This chain links TRBV5-1 with TRBJ2-2; D gene ambiguous. V was clipped by 4 bases and J by 4 bases, with 5 bases between them. CDR1 is SGHRS and CDR2 is YFSETQ in the germline V gene. This CDR3 is 12 amino acids long. In DNA form, the CDR3 reads TGCGCCAGCAGCAGAGGCACCGGGGAGCTGTTTTTT. Its protein is CASSRGTGELFF.

This rearrangement joins TRBV5-1 to TRBJ1-6, with 7 bases that match TRBD1. Unmatched junction bases numbered 0, after V lost 0 bases and J lost 0 bases. From germline, CDR1 is SGHRS and CDR2 YFSETQ. The CDR3 extends over 16 amino acids. The CDR3 DNA is TGCGCCAGCAGCTTGGGACAGGGCTCCTATAATTCACCCCTCCACTTT. Its translation: CASSLGQGSYNSPLHF.

The J gene is TRBJ2-7, the V gene TRBV11-3; TRBD2 aligns across 7 bases. The trim removed 1 base at V and 3 bases at J, leaving 9 bases unmatched. The length of the CDR3 is 16 residues. In germline, CDR1 is SGHNT, CDR2 YENEEA. Here the CDR3 reads CASSLAPGGRDYEQYF. The DNA for the CDR3 is TGTGCCAGCAGCTTAGCGCCGGGGGGTAGGGACTACGAGCAGTACTTC.

This chain joins TRBV19 and TRBJ2-3; D might be TRBD2 (7 bases). The CDR3 covers 14 residues. Germline V gene data show CDR1 as LNHDA and CDR2 as SQIVND (reference sequence). V dropped 8 bases and J dropped 6 bases, with 18 bases sitting between them. CDR3 sequence: CASGRGGDWDTQYF. In DNA form, the CDR3 reads TGTGCCAGTGGGAGGGGGGGCGATTGGGATACGCAGTATTTT.

This clone was counted many times. The V call is TRBV9, the J call TRBJ1-5; D is possibly TRBD1 (6 bases). The CDR3 totals 14 residues. Deletions cut 3 bases from V and 3 bases from J, with 10 bases between. From germline, CDR1 is SGDLS and CDR2 YYNGEE. CDR3 DNA: TGTGCCAGCAGCGGGGCAGGGGACAATCAGCCCCAGCATTTT. Protein sequence: CASSGAGDNQPQHF.

This chain connects TRBV5-5 to TRBJ1-2, with 9 nucleotides matching TRBD1. Germline V gene lookup returns CDR1 SGHKS and CDR2 YYEKEE (reference sequence). V was clipped by 4 bases and J by 8 bases; unmatched bases: 9. The CDR3 consists of 14 residues. Here the CDR3 reads CASSETTGGAGYTF. Here the CDR3 DNA reads TGTGCCAGCAGCGAGACTACAGGGGGCGCGGGCTACACCTTC.

CDR3 amino acids: CATSDPGLAENEQFF. The CDR3 coding sequence is TGTGCCACCAGTGACCCGGGACTAGCGGAAAATGAGCAGTTCTTC. The chain has TRBV24-1 and TRBJ2-1, with TRBD2 matching over 11 bases. Germline CDR1 and CDR2: KGHDR and SFDVKD. V lost 4 bases to trimming and J lost 7 bases; unmatched junction nucleotides: 5. The CDR3 has 15 residues.

J is TRBJ2-1 and V is TRBV14; 11 nucleotides line up with TRBD2. The CDR3 loop spans 16 amino acids. Germline CDR1 SGHDN, CDR2 FVKESK. V dropped 0 bases and J dropped 6; count of bases not matched to a gene: 4. The CDR3 sequence: CASSQDQGLAANEQFF. DNA of the CDR3: TGTGCCAGCAGCCAAGATCAGGGACTAGCGGCCAATGAGCAGTTCTTC.

The chain uses TRBV12-5 and TRBJ2-7, with no clear D. This CDR3 comprises 12 residues. Germline CDR1 LGHNT, CDR2 FRNRAP. Trimming cost V 8 bases and J 0 bases, with 8 bases left between them. The CDR3 reads CASTIDSYEQYF. In nucleotides, the CDR3 is TGTGCTAGTACTATAGACTCCTACGAGCAGTACTTC.